This entry concerns a single T cell receptor (beta chain). Its cognate antigen is unknown. This CDR3 region has 16 residues. V lost 7 bases, J lost 2 bases, and 11 bases stayed unmatched. Germline-derived CDR1 and CDR2 are SGHTA and FQGNSA. The data stem from a study of regulatory T cells. Study findings and constraints: Compared with autologous conventional CD4+ cells and control regulatory cells, CD3G-deficient regulatory T cells showed reduced diversity.

Amplification used 52 TRBV primers and 13 TRBJ primers. Profiling relied on immunoSEQ multiplex PCR, and the TCRdb table lists in-frame clones only, not all of them. The sample consists of some 6,000 clones, roughly nine tenths of them appearing once. V gene TRBV7-2 combines with J gene TRBJ2-3, with 8 bases lining up with TRBD2. This TCR was recovered from a person aged 18 to 35 with CD3G deficiency. Sequencing was performed on CD4+ Tregs sorted from blood. The CDR3 DNA sequence: TGTGCCAGCACCCTGGGGGCGGGGGGCCTCACAGATACGCAGTATTTT. Translating gives CASTLGAGGLTDTQYF.